This TCR beta chain derives from a study of T cells expressing NK-cell markers. TCRdb reprocessed the 5' RACE reads and reports one entry per CDR3 protein, with no DNA. The sample is made up of 350,000 to 400,000 distinct CDR3 sequences, and the top ten hold 9.5% to 12% of it. Regarding this clonotype: Its antigen is undetermined.

Study conclusions and caveats: The contribution of dominant NKG2C+ clonotypes to CD8+ T cells in a handful of donors was roughly 1.0-7.5%. The leading position in the CD3+CD56-NKG2C+ fraction of several donors also went to these clonotypes.

The CDR3 runs to 13 residues. Germline CDR1 reads SGHDN; CDR2 reads FVKESK. This rearrangement joins TRBV14 to TRBJ2-3; TCRdb selects TRBD1, and the lack of DNA leaves this call unchecked. The TCR originated in a woman in her 50s in good health. The sample comprised blood T cells: a sorted CD56 or NKG2C T cell subset, CD4+ or CD8+ T cells, or bulk PBMC T cells (not recorded which). CDR3: CASSRARGGTQYF. Drawing the rest from reference TRBV14 and TRBJ2-3, the complete variable domain is EAGVTQFPSHSVIEKGQTVTLRCDPISGHDNLYWYRRVMGKEIKFLLHFVKESKQDESGMPNNRFLAERTGGTYSTLKVQPAELEDSGVYFCASSRARGGTQYFGPGTRLTVL.